This T cell receptor beta chain was recovered during a study of beta chain features in type 1 diabetes. Since all of the isolated RNA was reverse transcribed, expressed TCRB transcripts were what got sequenced. Generated by immunoSEQ multiplex PCR, the TCRdb table keeps only in-frame clones and is missing some. The table records about 160,000 clones, 9% to 10% of them present only once. This clone was seen only a few times. Its antigen is still unknown. General study results and limits: Shorter TCRB CDR3s, moderately but significantly so, marked every one of the four CD4+ subsets in Type 1 diabetes patients. HLA influence on TCRB rearrangement stayed unresolved here.

The source of this sequence is a woman between 25 and 40 years old with type 1 diabetes. Input material: central memory CD4+ T cells from blood.

The CDR3 sequence is CASRTGQDTGELFF. As DNA, the CDR3 is TGTGCCAGCAGGACGGGACAGGACACCGGGGAGCTGTTTTTT. The rearrangement links TRBV28 to TRBJ2-2; 8 bases fit TRBD1. The CDR3 length is 14 residues. Germline lookup yields CDR1 MDHEN and CDR2 SYDVKM. With 6 bases clipped from V and 3 bases from J, the junction kept 3 bases outside the gene matches.